The present T cell receptor beta chain was sequenced within a study of technical replicates of blood from a few donors. Sequencing used immunoSEQ multiplex PCR; TCRdb keeps in-frame clones, though not all of them. The sample carries tens of thousands of clones, around 97% recorded once. The CDR3 sequence is 11 residues long. V was pared by 8 bases and J by 10 bases, with 14 bases between. Germline-derived CDR1 and CDR2 are MNHNY and SVGAGI (reference sequence). The TCR originated in a human donor in good health. Sequences were obtained from T cells isolated from PBMCs. The rearrangement links TRBV6-6 to TRBJ1-1; D is perhaps TRBD1 (5 bases). The CDR3 DNA reads TGTGCCAGCGTGAACAACGGGGGAGCTTTCTTT. Translating gives CASVNNGGAFF.